This T cell receptor (beta chain) appears in the sequencing data of a study of T cell responses to AZD1222 COVID-19 vaccine (dated by TCRdb to 2020 to 2023). Study-wide context: AZD1222 recipients given second doses at about 4 weeks or at about 12 weeks were pooled, since spike-specific TCR depth and breadth were not found to differ between the two schedules. TCR sequencing was performed for roughly 250 trial participants, of whom roughly 200 were given two doses of AZD1222 and about 25 were given two doses of MenACWY control vaccine. Enrollment into the trials was organized by age into subgroups of 18-55, 56-69 and 70-plus years, and those subgroups contained about 160, 30 and 59 TCR-sequenced participants, respectively. Findings and caveats that apply to the study as a whole: The 56-69-year group was small, and its depth increase did not reach significance, likely because of low power. The vaccine-associated CD4 TCRs covered the entire spike protein, and the dominant responses fell in regions 160-218 and 743-854. Reportedly, close to half of the unique spike-specific TCRs recognized epitopes lying outside the regions that are mutated in the B.1.351 and B.1.1.7 variants. Participants were mostly white British and included more females than males, and it was suggested by the authors that clonal diversity may have been underestimated. Only a handful of AZD1222 recipients were SARS-CoV-2 seropositive at baseline, limiting conclusions about previously exposed vaccinees. A significant rise in spike-specific TCR breadth and depth was observed after two AZD1222 doses relative to day 0 and relative to MenACWY recipients. Because no samples from the day 14 peak response were available, repertoires could be characterized only after the peak T cell response.

The CDR3 regions of human TCRbeta chains were analyzed by immunosequencing. The paper's data handling went like this. TCRs in the repertoires were compared against a reference library of SARS-CoV-2-specific TCRs that had been generated with the MIRA antigen-specificity platform. Breadth was defined as the fraction of unique TCRs that were SARS-CoV-2-associated. Depth was defined as the fraction of total T cells that were SARS-CoV-2-associated. Using the MIRA data, each spike-specific TCR was assigned both to the spike region to which the TCR was reactive and to a CD4 or CD8 class. Log10-transformed breadth and depth values were compared by one-way ANOVA with Sidak's multiple comparisons tests. TCRdb mirrors the immuneACCESS table, restricted to in-frame sequences. Some clones are absent from its copies; in checked studies, under half trace to an unresolved V gene, and the reason for the others is unknown. That table is the source of V, J and clone size, and D and trimming were worked out from the DNA. For this sample the table gives 90,000 to 120,000 clones, of which around nine tenths were detected only once. The ten largest clones represent roughly 3% of the sample.

This clone appeared once. Its binding antigen is unknown. Base qualities are not at hand, and no much larger clone is one base apart. The time point tag for this specimen amounts to: baseline before first vaccination. Vaccinee samples were obtained from the UK trials COV001 and COV002, which included a single-blind randomized controlled phase 2/3 trial of AZD1222 (ChAdOx1 nCoV-19) in healthy adults. Trial participant PBMC samples were collected at day 0 and day 28 after the second dose for TCRbeta chain sequencing. This clonotype originated in an adult in good health. This material consisted of peripheral blood, taken on day 0 of AZD1222 vaccination.

The DNA reads as follows: TGTGCCAGCAGTTTCCTCACTGCCCCGGGACAAGGGAAAGGAGAGACCCAGTACTTC. Its amino acids are CASSFLTAPGQGKGETQYF. The rearrangement joined TRBV27 to TRBJ2-5; TRBD1 might be the D gene, on 6 matching bases. According to the germline V gene (reference sequence), CDR1 reads MNHEY and CDR2 reads SMNVEV. The CDR3 measures 19 amino acids from cysteine to phenylalanine. Only the CDR3 region is kept as DNA, spanning 57 bases read in frame from base 1. A distance of 27 bases separates the germline ends of V and J, which lose 3 bases and 4 bases respectively.